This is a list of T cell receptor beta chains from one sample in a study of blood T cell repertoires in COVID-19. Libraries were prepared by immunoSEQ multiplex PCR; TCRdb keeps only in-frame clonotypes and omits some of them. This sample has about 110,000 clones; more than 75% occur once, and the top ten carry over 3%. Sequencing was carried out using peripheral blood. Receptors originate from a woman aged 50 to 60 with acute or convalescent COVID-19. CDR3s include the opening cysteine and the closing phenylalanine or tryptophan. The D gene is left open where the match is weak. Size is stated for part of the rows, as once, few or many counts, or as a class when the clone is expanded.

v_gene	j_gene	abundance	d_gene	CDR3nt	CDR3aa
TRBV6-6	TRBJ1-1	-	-	TGTGCCAGCAGTTACTCCAGAAACACTGAAGCTTTCTTT	CASSYSRNTEAFF
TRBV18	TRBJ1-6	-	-	TGTGCCAGCTCCTTGGACAGTGAGGGTTCACCCCTCCACTTT	CASSLDSEGSPLHF
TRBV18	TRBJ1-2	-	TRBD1	TGTGCCAGCTCACCACCCCCTGCCGGGACAGGGGCGGTCGGCTACACCTTC	CASSPPPAGTGAVGYTF
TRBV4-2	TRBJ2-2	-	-	TGTGCCAGCAGCCGAGTAGGCGAGGAGGGCACCGGGGAGCTGTTTTTT	CASSRVGEEGTGELFF
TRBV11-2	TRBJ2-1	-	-	TGTGCCAGCAGCTTTAGGGCGGACAGCTCCTACAATGAGCAGTTCTTC	CASSFRADSSYNEQFF
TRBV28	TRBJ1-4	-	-	TGTGCCAGCCTCCCCCGGGGAACTAATGAAAAACTGTTTTTT	CASLPRGTNEKLFF
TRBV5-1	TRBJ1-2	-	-	TGCGCCAGCAGCCCTAGGAGGGAAAACTATGGCTACACCTTC	CASSPRRENYGYTF
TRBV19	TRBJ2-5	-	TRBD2	TGTGCCAGTAGTGTGGTAGGGAAGGCTAGCGGGAGACGAGAGACCCAGTACTTC	CASSVVGKASGRRETQYF
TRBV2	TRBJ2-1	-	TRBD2	TGTGCCAGCAGCTCCGGGACTAGCGTAAATGAGCAGTTCTTC	CASSSGTSVNEQFF
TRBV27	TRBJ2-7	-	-	TGTGCCAGCAGTTTCCTCTCCTACGAGCAGTACTTC	CASSFLSYEQYF
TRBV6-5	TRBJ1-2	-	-	TGTGCCAGCACCCCCCGTAGTGGGGGGAACTATGGCTACACCTTC	CASTPRSGGNYGYTF
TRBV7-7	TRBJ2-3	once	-	TGTGCCAGCAGCCCCCAGGGGCGGGCAGATACGCAGTATTTT	CASSPQGRADTQYF
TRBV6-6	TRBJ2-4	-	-	TGTGCCAGCAGTGCGGCCAAAAACATTCAGTACTTC	CASSAAKNIQYF
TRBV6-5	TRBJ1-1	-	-	TGTGCCAGCTCGGACAAGTTTGAAGCTTTCTTT	CASSDKFEAFF
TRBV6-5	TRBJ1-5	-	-	TGTGCCAGCTCGACACCTCCCGGGCCCCAGCATTTT	CASSTPPGPQHF
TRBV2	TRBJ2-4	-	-	TGTGCCAGCAGGGTTTTTCCCCGACGGGTAGCCAAAAACATTCAGTACTTC	CASRVFPRRVAKNIQYF
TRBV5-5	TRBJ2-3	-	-	TGTGCCAGCAGCTCAGGACAGAACACAGATACGCAGTATTTT	CASSSGQNTDTQYF
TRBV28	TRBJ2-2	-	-	TGTGCCAGCAGTTTATCGTCAGGGTATGGCACCGGGGAGCTGTTTTTT	CASSLSSGYGTGELFF
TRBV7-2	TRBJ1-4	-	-	TGTGCCAGCAATCGGGAACTGAGTAATGAAAAACTGTTTTTT	CASNRELSNEKLFF
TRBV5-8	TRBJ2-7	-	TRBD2	TGTGCCAGCAGCCCGGGACTAGCGGGTTCCTACGAGCAGTACTTC	CASSPGLAGSYEQYF
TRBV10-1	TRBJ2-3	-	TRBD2	TGCGCCAGCAGTGAACAATTAAGCCTAGCGGCCCGGGGTGTGAATACGCAGTATTTT	CASSEQLSLAARGVNTQYF
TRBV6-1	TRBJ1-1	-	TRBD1	TGTGCCAGCAGTGACCGGACAGGGGGCGCCTATGAAGCTTTCTTT	CASSDRTGGAYEAFF
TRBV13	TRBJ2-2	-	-	TGTGCCAGCAGGGGGGACATGAACACCGGGGAGCTGTTTTTT	CASRGDMNTGELFF
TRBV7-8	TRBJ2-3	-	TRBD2	TGTGCCAGCACCATGGCTAGCGGAGGAACAGATACGCAGTATTTT	CASTMASGGTDTQYF
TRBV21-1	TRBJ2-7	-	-	TGTGCCAGCAGCAAACGCGGGACTAGCGGCAACTACGAGCAGTACTTC	CASSKRGTSGNYEQYF